The entry below gives a single T cell receptor (beta chain) sequence along with its context. No antigen is known for it. This sample was taken from a study of radiation and T cells in renal cell carcinoma. Study in general: Nephrectomy followed 15 Gy stereotactic body radiation by 4 weeks. Study-wide results and limits: Top tumor clonotypes rose in blood 2 weeks post-radiation, then contracted. Without pretreatment biopsies, baseline tumor clonotype presence was undetermined.

Assay: immunoSEQ multiplex PCR; the TCRdb copy retains only in-frame clones and omits some. Counted here are some 120,000 clones, roughly 80% occurring once; the ten biggest clones make up about 2.9%. This CDR3 contains 16 residues. After removal of 1 base from V and 4 bases from J, the junction contained 4 bases not matched to a gene. Germline CDR1 and CDR2: SGHTA and FQGNSA. Described time point: baseline pretreatment blood. The sample's treatment: 15 Gy SBRT to primary tumor, nephrectomy 4 weeks later. Radiation-treated patients gave blood at baseline, week 2 and week 4. The receptor comes from a woman aged 55-69 years with renal cell carcinoma. This chain connects TRBV7-2 to TRBJ2-6; 7 positions match TRBD1. The sample here was blood, taken from a patient whose treatment included radiotherapy and nephrectomy. The CDR3 reads CASSLEGAPGANVLTF. In DNA, the CDR3 is TGTGCCAGCAGCTTAGAGGGGGCGCCGGGGGCCAACGTCCTGACTTTC. Full variable domain (rest looked up from reference TRBV7-2 and TRBJ2-6): GAGVSQSPSNKVTEKGKDVELRCDPISGHTALYWYRQSLGQGLEFLIYFQGNSAPDKSGLPSDRFSAERTGGSVSTLTIQRTQQEDSAVYLCASSLEGAPGANVLTFGAGSRLTVL.